This T cell receptor beta chain was identified during a study of shared clonotypes between healthy human individuals. This clone appeared once. The antigen is unknown. CD45RO negativity and positive selection for CCR7 defined naive CD8 cells, a population that excluded terminally differentiated effector memory CD45RA+ cells. The germline V gene encodes CDR1 SGDLS and CDR2 YYNGEE. CDR3 size: 15 residues. Trimming pared 0 bases from V and 4 bases from J, leaving 13 bases between. General observations from the study: In the sorted subsets, rarefaction showed sequencing was incomplete despite large depth.

Only in-frame clones appear in the TCRdb table, and some are missing; sequencing was by immunoSEQ multiplex PCR. The sample comprises fewer than 850,000 clones, roughly 96% of which are singletons, and under 0.3% rests with the top ten. This TCR was sampled from a man aged 30 to 45 in good health. The chain is built from TRBV9 and TRBJ1-1, with D unclear. The source material was naive CD8+ T cells sorted from blood. The CDR3 loop reads CASSVEGTGSTEAFF. As DNA, the CDR3 is TGTGCCAGCAGCGTAGAGGGCACGGGGTCCACTGAAGCTTTCTTT.